These 8 T cell receptor beta chains originate from one sample sequenced in a study of T cells after yellow fever vaccination. Via MiXCR, TCRdb re-called the 5' RACE reads, giving one row per CDR3 protein. The repertoire has under 600,000 distinct CDR3 sequences, about 13% of them found once; the top ten carry roughly 13%. The sequenced sample was PBMCs, obtained on the day of the yellow fever booster vaccination. The source of these receptors is a man in his thirties or forties who received the YFV17D yellow fever vaccine.

A few counts support this clonotype. The chain recombines TRBV10-3 with TRBJ2-1; 9 bases line up with TRBD2. The germline V gene encodes CDR1 ENHRY and CDR2 SYGVKD. The CDR3 sequence is 17 residues long. V lost 0 bases and J lost 6; bases outside the gene matches: 9. The CDR3 nucleotides read TGTGCCATCAGTGAGTCATCGGGTAGCGGGAGTCTCAATGAGCAGTTCTTC. Protein product: CAISESSGSGSLNEQFF.

The rearrangement joins TRBV5-1 to TRBJ2-2; 8 nucleotides align to TRBD2. V trimming: 6 bases; J trimming: 0 bases; junction bases outside the gene matches: 7. This CDR3 has 16 amino acids. Germline V lookup: CDR1 SGHRS, CDR2 YFSETQ. The CDR3 sequence is CASTISGVTNTGELFF. The DNA of the CDR3 is TGCGCCAGCACCATTAGCGGGGTTACGAACACCGGGGAGCTGTTTTTT.

This clonotype was counted between two and nine times. This sequence joins TRBV21-1 and TRBJ2-1; the D segment call TRBD1 is taken from the table without a DNA check. TRBV21-1 is classified as a pseudogene. There are 16 residues in the CDR3. CDR3 sequence: CASSKVPRRGYNEQFF. The CDR3, as DNA: TGTGCCAGCAGCAAAGTCCCGCGGAGGGGGTACAATGAGCAGTTCTTC.

This chain joins TRBV29-1 and TRBJ2-5; D gene uncertain. Germline CDR1 SQVTM, CDR2 ANQGSEA. The CDR3 runs to 10 residues. V lost 4 bases and J 5 bases, leaving 5 bases between the germline ends. CDR3 loop: CSVVYETQYF. In DNA form, the CDR3 reads TGCAGCGTTGTTTATGAGACCCAGTACTTC.

This clonotype was counted at least ten times. V usage is TRBV9 and J usage is TRBJ2-5, with D perhaps matching TRBD1 (5 bases). This CDR3 is built from 13 residues. V shed 3 bases and J shed 0 bases, with 6 bases lying between them. Germline-derived CDR1 and CDR2 are SGDLS and YYNGEE. CDR3 sequence reads: CASSEGYQETQYF. In DNA form, the CDR3 reads TGTGCCAGCAGCGAGGGGTACCAAGAGACCCAGTACTTC. Full variable domain (missing parts from reference TRBV9 and TRBJ2-5): DSGVTQTPKHLITATGQRVTLRCSPRSGDLSVYWYQQSLDQGLQFLIQYYNGEERAKGNILERFSAQQFPDLHSELNLSSLELGDSALYFCASSEGYQETQYFGPGTRLLVL.

This chain connects TRBV20-1 to TRBJ2-7, with 10 bases identical to TRBD1. V was clipped by 2 bases and J by 4 bases; unmatched bases: 11. The length of the CDR3 is 16 residues. Germline loops: CDR1 DFQATT, CDR2 SNEGSKA (reference sequence). The CDR3 DNA reads as TGCAGTGCTAGATCCCCCGTGCCGGGACAGGGGTACGAGCAGTACTTC. Translated, it gives CSARSPVPGQGYEQYF.

The chain employs TRBV27 and TRBJ2-2; D may be TRBD2 (5 bases). Germline loops: CDR1 MNHEY, CDR2 SMNVEV (reference sequence). Trimming removed 2 bases at V and 6 bases at J, with 16 bases between. This CDR3 region has 16 residues. The chain's CDR3 is CASSLERRPVSGELFF. As DNA, the CDR3 is TGTGCCAGCAGTTTAGAGAGGAGGCCAGTTTCCGGGGAGCTGTTTTTT.

This rearrangement joins TRBV19 to TRBJ2-7; 10 positions match TRBD1. Germline loops: CDR1 LNHDA, CDR2 SQIVND (reference sequence). V shed 6 bases and J 0 bases; nucleotides not matched to a gene: 8. CDR3 length: 16 amino acids. CDR3 loop: CASSLSGTGVSYEQYF. DNA of the CDR3: TGTGCCAGTAGCCTTTCCGGGACAGGGGTCTCCTACGAGCAGTACTTC.